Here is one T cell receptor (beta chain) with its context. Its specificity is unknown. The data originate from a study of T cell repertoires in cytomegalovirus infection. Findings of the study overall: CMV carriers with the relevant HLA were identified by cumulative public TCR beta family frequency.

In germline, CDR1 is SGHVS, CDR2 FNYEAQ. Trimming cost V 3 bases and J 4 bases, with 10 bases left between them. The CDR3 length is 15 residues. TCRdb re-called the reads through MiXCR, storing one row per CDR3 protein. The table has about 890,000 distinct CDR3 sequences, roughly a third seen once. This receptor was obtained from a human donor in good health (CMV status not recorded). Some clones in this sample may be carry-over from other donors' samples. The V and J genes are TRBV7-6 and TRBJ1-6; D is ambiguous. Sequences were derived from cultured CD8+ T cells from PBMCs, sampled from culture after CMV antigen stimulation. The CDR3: CASSFQAFYNSPLHF. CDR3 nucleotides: TGTGCCAGCAGCTTCCAGGCGTTTTATAATTCACCCCTCCACTTT.